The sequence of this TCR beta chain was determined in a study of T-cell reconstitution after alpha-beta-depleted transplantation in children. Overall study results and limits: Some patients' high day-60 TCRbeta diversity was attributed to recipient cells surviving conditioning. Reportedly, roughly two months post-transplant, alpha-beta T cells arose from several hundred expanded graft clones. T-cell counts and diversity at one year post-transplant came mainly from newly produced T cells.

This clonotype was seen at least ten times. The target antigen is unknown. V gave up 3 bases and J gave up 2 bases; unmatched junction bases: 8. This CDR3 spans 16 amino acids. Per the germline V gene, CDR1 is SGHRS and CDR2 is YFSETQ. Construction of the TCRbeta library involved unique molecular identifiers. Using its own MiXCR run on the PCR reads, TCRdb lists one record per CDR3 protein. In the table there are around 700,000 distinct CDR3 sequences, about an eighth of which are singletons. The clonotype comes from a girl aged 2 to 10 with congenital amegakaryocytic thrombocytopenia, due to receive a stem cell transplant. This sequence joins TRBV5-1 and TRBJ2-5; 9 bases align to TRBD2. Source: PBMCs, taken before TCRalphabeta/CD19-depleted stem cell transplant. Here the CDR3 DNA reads TGCGCCAGCAGCTCCCAAAAGACTAGCGGACAAGAGACCCAGTACTTC. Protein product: CASSSQKTSGQETQYF.